Listed below are T cell receptor beta chains from one sample, sequenced in a study of shared clonotypes between healthy human individuals. The data were produced by immunoSEQ multiplex PCR, yet TCRdb's version contains in-frame clones alone and is incomplete. The table lists about half a million clones, 79% of them singletons. The sequenced sample consisted of PBMCs. The receptors here all came from a woman aged 35 to 49 in good health. Some clones in this sample may be carry-over from other donors' samples. Each CDR3 is given with its conserved first and last residue. The order of the fields is J gene, V gene, D gene, clone size, CDR3 DNA, CDR3 protein. D genes are given only for firm matches. The size field is filled for only some rows; it gives once, few, many or a size class.

TRBJ2-2,TRBV7-9,TRBD2,NA,TGTGCCAGCAGCCTCCCGGGGACTAGCGGGAGGTTTACCGGGGAGCTGTTTTTT,CASSLPGTSGRFTGELFF
TRBJ2-2,TRBV5-4,NA,few,TGTGCCAGCAGCTTTGCCGGGACATCGAACACCGGGGAGCTGTTTTTT,CASSFAGTSNTGELFF
TRBJ2-1,TRBV28,NA,NA,TGTGCCAGTGATCATGATACCTCCTACAATGAGCAGTTCTTC,CASDHDTSYNEQFF
TRBJ2-7,TRBV5-1,NA,once,TGCGCCAGCAGCGACAGTTACGAGCAGTACTTC,CASSDSYEQYF
TRBJ1-2,TRBV28,NA,few,TGTGCCAGCAGTCCTCCTGGAGTGGTTGGCTACACCTTC,CASSPPGVVGYTF
TRBJ1-3,TRBV13,NA,NA,TGTGCCAGCAGCTTAGGTCGGGGGTTCTCTGGAAACACCATATATTTT,CASSLGRGFSGNTIYF
TRBJ2-1,TRBV11-3,NA,NA,TGTGCCAGCAGCTTAGCTGGGTACAATGAGCAGTTCTTC,CASSLAGYNEQFF
TRBJ2-5,TRBV6-1,TRBD2,NA,TGTGCCAGCAGGGGGGCACTAGCGGGAGAGAGGGGCCAGTACTTC,CASRGALAGERGQYF
TRBJ2-3,TRBV7-2,NA,once,TGTGCCAGCAGCTTAGCAAGGACCCCCACAGATACGCAGTATTTT,CASSLARTPTDTQYF
TRBJ1-3,TRBV19,TRBD1,NA,TGTGCCAGTAGCACCACAGGGGCTTCTGGAAACACCATATATTTT,CASSTTGASGNTIYF
TRBJ2-5,TRBV5-1,TRBD1,NA,TGCGCCAGCAGCTTGGGAGGGGGACAGGGGAATTCGGGGAAGACCCAGTACTTC,CASSLGGGQGNSGKTQYF
TRBJ2-1,TRBV10-3,NA,NA,TGTGCCATCAGTGAGTCGACGCAGGGGGGGGAGCAGTTCTTC,CAISESTQGGEQFF
TRBJ1-4,TRBV7-9,NA,NA,TGTGCCAGCAGCTTAGGTGTCGGGAGGGAAAAACTGTTTTTT,CASSLGVGREKLFF
TRBJ2-4,TRBV25-1,TRBD2,NA,TGTGCCAGCAGTGAATCGGGGGACTACTCAGCCAAAAACATTCAGTACTTC,CASSESGDYSAKNIQYF
TRBJ1-4,TRBV5-1,NA,NA,TGCGCCAGCACCAGGGGAACTAATGAAAAACTGTTTTTT,CASTRGTNEKLFF
TRBJ1-2,TRBV15,NA,many,TGTGCCACCTCCTTTGGGTCGAACGGTGGCTACACCTTC,CATSFGSNGGYTF
TRBJ1-5,TRBV28,TRBD1,NA,TGTGCCAGCAGTTTGGTGGACAGGGACAATCAGCCCCAGCATTTT,CASSLVDRDNQPQHF
TRBJ2-1,TRBV29-1,TRBD1,NA,TGCAGCGTTGAAAAGGGGGCTACGAATGAGCAGTTCTTC,CSVEKGATNEQFF
TRBJ2-1,TRBV7-2,NA,NA,TGTGCCAGCAGCTTAAAAGGCAGAACCTACAATGAGCAGTTCTTC,CASSLKGRTYNEQFF
TRBJ2-7,TRBV10-3,TRBD2,NA,TGTGCCATCAGTGTTAAGCGGGAGCGGCCCTACGAGCAGTACTTC,CAISVKRERPYEQYF
TRBJ2-7,TRBV12-5,TRBD2,NA,TGTGCTAGTGGTTTGGGTCCGGGAGGGGAGCAGTACTTC,CASGLGPGGEQYF
TRBJ2-5,TRBV4-2,TRBD2,NA,TGTGCCAGCAGCCAAGAAGGGGGGACTAGCAACCAAGAGACCCAGTACTTC,CASSQEGGTSNQETQYF
TRBJ2-7,TRBV18,NA,NA,TGTGCCAGCTCACTCCCAGCCGCCGAGCAGTACTTC,CASSLPAAEQYF
TRBJ1-1,TRBV21-1,NA,NA,TGTGCCAGCAGCAAAAAACAGGGGGCGAACACTGAAGCTTTCTTT,CASSKKQGANTEAFF
TRBJ2-7,TRBV9,NA,NA,TGTGCCAGCAGCGTAGTAGGTAGCAGCTACGAGCAGTACTTC,CASSVVGSSYEQYF
TRBJ1-1,TRBV6-5,NA,once,TGTGCCAGCAGCTCAACAGGCACTGAAGCTTTCTTT,CASSSTGTEAFF
TRBJ2-1,TRBV7-2,TRBD2,NA,TGTGCCAGCAGCTTAGTTACCGGGAGGGGAAATGAGCAGTTCTTC,CASSLVTGRGNEQFF
TRBJ1-3,TRBV9,NA,NA,TGTGCCAGCAGCGTTAAGCACACTGGAAACACCATATATTTT,CASSVKHTGNTIYF
TRBJ2-1,TRBV12-5,NA,NA,TGTGCTAGTGGTTTGGCCTCCACTTACAATGAGCAGTTCTTC,CASGLASTYNEQFF
TRBJ2-7,TRBV28,TRBD2,NA,TGTGCCAGTGGACTAGCGGACGGTTACGAGCAGTACTTC,CASGLADGYEQYF
TRBJ2-3,TRBV5-8,TRBD2,NA,TGTGCCAGCAGCTACTTGACTAGCGGGAGCTCAGATACGCAGTATTTT,CASSYLTSGSSDTQYF
TRBJ2-4,TRBV18,NA,many,TGTGCCAGCTCACCAAACGGCGCTGACATTCAGTACTTC,CASSPNGADIQYF
TRBJ1-3,TRBV30,NA,NA,TGTGCCTGGAGTTCAACGTTCTCTGGAAACACCATATATTTT,CAWSSTFSGNTIYF
TRBJ1-1,TRBV14,NA,once,TGTGCCAGCAGCCCAAGGTCGGAGGGGTTGTACACTGAAGCTTTCTTT,CASSPRSEGLYTEAFF
TRBJ1-4,TRBV28,NA,NA,TGTGCCAGCAGTTTAGGCGGGCAGGGGAATGAAAAACTGTTTTTT,CASSLGGQGNEKLFF
TRBJ2-2,TRBV5-1,NA,few,TGCGCCAGCAGCCTAGACCCCACCGGGGAGCTGTTTTTT,CASSLDPTGELFF
TRBJ1-4,TRBV4-1,TRBD1,NA,TGCGCCAGCAGCCAAGCGGACAGGGGAGGCGAAAAACTGTTTTTT,CASSQADRGGEKLFF
TRBJ2-3,TRBV21-1,NA,once,TGTGCCAGCAGCAGTCGCCTCCCAGATACGCAGTATTTT,CASSSRLPDTQYF
TRBJ2-2,TRBV19,TRBD1,NA,TGTGCCAGTAGTGCCCACAGGGGAGACACCGGGGAGCTGTTTTTT,CASSAHRGDTGELFF
TRBJ2-2,TRBV28,TRBD2,NA,TGTGCCAGCAGTCCAAGACTAGCGGGAGCCACCGGGGAGCTGTTTTTT,CASSPRLAGATGELFF
TRBJ1-3,TRBV5-1,NA,NA,TGCGCCAGCAGCTTGGCGGGAGACTCTGGAAACACCATATATTTT,CASSLAGDSGNTIYF
TRBJ2-1,TRBV6-5,NA,NA,TGTGCCAGCAGTTACACGGGAGCCTCCTACAATGAGCAGTTCTTC,CASSYTGASYNEQFF
TRBJ2-1,TRBV9,NA,NA,TGTGCCAGCAGCGTAGAGGGGGGCGGAGCGGGACCTTTGAGCTCCTACAATGAGCAGTTCTTC,CASSVEGGGAGPLSSYNEQFF
TRBJ2-6,TRBV19,TRBD1,NA,TGTGCCAGCCTTCTCTCCGGGGGGACAGGGCTTACTGGGGCCAACGTCCTGACTTTC,CASLLSGGTGLTGANVLTF
TRBJ2-7,TRBV27,NA,few,TGTGCCAGCAGCCCCGGGAAGACCTACGAGCAGTACTTC,CASSPGKTYEQYF
TRBJ1-1,TRBV4-3,NA,few,TGCGCCAGCAGCCAAGGACACAGGGTGAACACTGAAGCTTTCTTT,CASSQGHRVNTEAFF
TRBJ2-7,TRBV6-1,NA,NA,TGTGCCAGCGCCAGCGGTTTCTCCTACGAGCAGTACTTC,CASASGFSYEQYF
TRBJ2-3,TRBV27,TRBD1,NA,TGTGCCAGCAGTTTACAGGGGGCGAAGACAGATACGCAGTATTTT,CASSLQGAKTDTQYF
TRBJ2-5,TRBV5-4,TRBD1,NA,TGTGCCAGCAGCTTGAGGACAGGGGGGAAGGAGACCCAGTACTTC,CASSLRTGGKETQYF
TRBJ1-3,TRBV6-5,NA,NA,TGTGCCAGCAGTTACACAGGGACAACTGGAAACACCATATATTTT,CASSYTGTTGNTIYF
TRBJ2-7,TRBV7-2,NA,NA,TGTGCCAGCAGCTTAGCTCCCCAGCCCTACGAGCAGTACTTC,CASSLAPQPYEQYF